This record looks at one T cell receptor (beta chain) sequence and its context. Antigen unknown. This specimen belongs to a study of Ad26.COV2.S vaccination and SARS-CoV-2 variants. Described treatment: 19 received Ad26.COV2.S at low or high dose, single or two shots; 5 received placebo; per-sample allocation not given. Day 63 after the first vaccine or placebo injection was the time point for sampling. Study-wide findings and caveats: Reportedly, spike-specific CD8+ and CD4+ T cell responses achieved substantial breadth once vaccination had taken place.

The CDR3 is 14 residues long. V gave up 0 bases and J gave up 9 bases, with 14 bases separating them. Per germline, CDR1 MGHRA and CDR2 YSYEKL. TCRdb keeps only in-frame clones here, not all; method: immunoSEQ multiplex PCR. Of 440,000 or so clones listed, roughly 91% are singletons. This material consisted of peripheral blood, taken in a trial of Ad26.COV2.S vaccine versus placebo. The clonotype comes from a person between 18 and 60 years old who received the Ad26.COV2.S COVID-19 vaccine or a placebo. The gene calls are TRBV4-1 and TRBJ1-1; no clear D. CDR3 in amino acids: CASSQDWVGQKAFF. CDR3 DNA sequence: TGCGCCAGCAGCCAAGATTGGGTCGGGCAGAAAGCTTTCTTT.